This T cell receptor (beta chain) was captured by sequencing in a study of T cell changes during pregnancy in multiple sclerosis. This CDR3 region has 15 residues. The V and J ends lost 5 bases and 7 bases, in that order; junction bases with no gene match: 10. The germline CDR1 and CDR2 sequences are LGHNA and YSLEER. The repertoire was sequenced with immunoSEQ multiplex PCR; TCRdb's copy has only in-frame clones and lacks some. The table lists some 49,000 clones, 85% to 95% of them singletons, with about 0.36% in the top ten. The chain employs TRBV4-3 and TRBJ1-2; 10 bases line up with TRBD1. Material: CD4+ T cells from peripheral blood mononuclear cells, obtained in the second trimester of pregnancy. The clonotype originates from a female donor in good health, enrolled as a control in a pregnancy study. As DNA, the CDR3 is TGCGCCAGCAGCGCCTCCGGGACAGGGGTAGGTGGCTACACCTTC. Encoded protein: CASSASGTGVGGYTF.